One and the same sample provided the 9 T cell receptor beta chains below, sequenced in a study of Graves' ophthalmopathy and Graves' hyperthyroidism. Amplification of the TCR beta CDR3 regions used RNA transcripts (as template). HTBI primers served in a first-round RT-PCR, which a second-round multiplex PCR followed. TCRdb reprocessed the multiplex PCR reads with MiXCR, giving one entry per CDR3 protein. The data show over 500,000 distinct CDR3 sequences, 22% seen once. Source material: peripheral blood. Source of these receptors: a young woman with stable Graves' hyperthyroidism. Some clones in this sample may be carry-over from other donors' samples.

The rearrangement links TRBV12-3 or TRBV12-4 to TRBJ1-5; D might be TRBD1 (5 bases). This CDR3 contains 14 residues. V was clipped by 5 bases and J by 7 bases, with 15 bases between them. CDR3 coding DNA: TGTGCCAGCAGTCCACTGGACACTTTCCAGCCCCAGCATTTT. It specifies CASSPLDTFQPQHF.

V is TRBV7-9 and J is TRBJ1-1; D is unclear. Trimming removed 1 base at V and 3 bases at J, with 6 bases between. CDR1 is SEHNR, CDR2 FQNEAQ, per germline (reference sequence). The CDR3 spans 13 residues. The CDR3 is CASSLGQYTEAFF. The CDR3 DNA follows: TGTGCCAGCAGCTTAGGGCAGTACACTGAAGCTTTCTTT.

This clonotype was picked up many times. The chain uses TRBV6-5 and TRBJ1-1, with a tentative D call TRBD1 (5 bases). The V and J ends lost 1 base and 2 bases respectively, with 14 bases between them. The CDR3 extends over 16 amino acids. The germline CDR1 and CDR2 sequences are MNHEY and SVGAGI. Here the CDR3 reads CASSYFPPGQNTEAFF. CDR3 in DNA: TGTGCCAGCAGTTACTTCCCCCCAGGACAAAACACTGAAGCTTTCTTT.

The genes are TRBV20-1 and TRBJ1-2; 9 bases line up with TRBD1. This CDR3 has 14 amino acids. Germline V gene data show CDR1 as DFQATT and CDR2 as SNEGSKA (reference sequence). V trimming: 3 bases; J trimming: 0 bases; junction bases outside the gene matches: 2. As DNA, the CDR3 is TGCAGTGCTAGGGACAGGGGATCTAACTATGGCTACACCTTC. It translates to CSARDRGSNYGYTF.

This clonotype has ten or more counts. CDR3 region: CASSSWQGDEQYF. In DNA, the CDR3 is TGTGCCAGCAGTTCTTGGCAGGGGGACGAGCAGTACTTC. The rearrangement joins TRBV27 to TRBJ2-7, with 7 positions matching TRBD1. J gave up 5 bases and V 4 bases, and 5 bases lay outside the gene matches. The CDR3 sequence is 13 residues long. Per the germline V gene, CDR1 is MNHEY and CDR2 is SMNVEV (reference sequence).

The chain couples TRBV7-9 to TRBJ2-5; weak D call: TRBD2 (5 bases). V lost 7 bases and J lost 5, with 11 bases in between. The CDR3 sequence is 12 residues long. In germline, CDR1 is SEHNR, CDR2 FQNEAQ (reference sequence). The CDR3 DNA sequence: TGTGCCAGCACTCTGGGAGCTGAGACCCAGTACTTC. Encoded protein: CASTLGAETQYF.

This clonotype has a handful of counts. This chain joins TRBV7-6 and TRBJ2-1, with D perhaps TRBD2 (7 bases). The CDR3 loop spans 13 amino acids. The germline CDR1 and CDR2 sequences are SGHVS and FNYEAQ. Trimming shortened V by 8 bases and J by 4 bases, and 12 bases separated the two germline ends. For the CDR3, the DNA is TGTGCCAGCGCGGGGGCTCGGTACAATGAGCAGTTCTTC. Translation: CASAGARYNEQFF.

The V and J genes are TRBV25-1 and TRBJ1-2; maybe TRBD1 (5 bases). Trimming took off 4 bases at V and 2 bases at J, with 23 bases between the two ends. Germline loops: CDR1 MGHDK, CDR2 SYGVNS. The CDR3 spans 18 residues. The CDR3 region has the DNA TGTGCCAGCAGTGGGTGGTTCGGGGCGCCGTGGGAAAACTATGGCTACACCTTC. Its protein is CASSGWFGAPWENYGYTF.

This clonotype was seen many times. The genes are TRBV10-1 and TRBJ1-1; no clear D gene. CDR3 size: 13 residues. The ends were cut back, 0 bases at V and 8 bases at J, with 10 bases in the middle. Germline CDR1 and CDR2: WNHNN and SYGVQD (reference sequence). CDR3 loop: CASSESTFGEAFF. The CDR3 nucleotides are TGCGCCAGCAGTGAGTCGACCTTCGGCGAAGCTTTCTTT.